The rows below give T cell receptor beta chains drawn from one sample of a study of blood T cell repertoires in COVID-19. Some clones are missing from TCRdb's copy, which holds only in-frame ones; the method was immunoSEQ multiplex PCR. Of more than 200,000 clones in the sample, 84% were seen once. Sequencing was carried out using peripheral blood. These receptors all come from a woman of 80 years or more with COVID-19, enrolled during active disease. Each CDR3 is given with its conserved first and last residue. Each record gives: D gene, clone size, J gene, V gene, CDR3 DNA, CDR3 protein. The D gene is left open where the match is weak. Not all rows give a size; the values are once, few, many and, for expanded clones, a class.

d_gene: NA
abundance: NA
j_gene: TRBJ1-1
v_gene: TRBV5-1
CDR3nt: TGCGCCAGCAGTTTCGCAGGTGTCACTGAAGCTTTCTTT
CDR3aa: CASSFAGVTEAFF

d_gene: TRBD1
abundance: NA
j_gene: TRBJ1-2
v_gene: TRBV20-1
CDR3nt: TGCAGTGCTAGTCTCGGACAGGGGGCGAGTGGCTACACCTTC
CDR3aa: CSASLGQGASGYTF

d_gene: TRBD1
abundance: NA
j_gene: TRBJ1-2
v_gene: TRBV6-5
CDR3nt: TGTGCCAGCCGCCCCGGGACAGCTTATGGCTACACCTTC
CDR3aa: CASRPGTAYGYTF

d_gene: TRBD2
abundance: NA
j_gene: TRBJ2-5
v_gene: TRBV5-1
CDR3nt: TGCGCCAGCAGTTACTGGACTAGCGGGGGGTCTCAAGAGACCCAGTACTTC
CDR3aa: CASSYWTSGGSQETQYF

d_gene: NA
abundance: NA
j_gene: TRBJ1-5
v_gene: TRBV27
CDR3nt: TGTGCCAGCAGGAGGACAGCCGGGAGCAATCAGCCCCAGCATTTT
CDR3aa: CASRRTAGSNQPQHF

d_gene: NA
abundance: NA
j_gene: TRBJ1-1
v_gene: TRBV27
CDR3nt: TGTGCCAGCAGTTTCCGGGAGATCACTGAAGCTTTCTTT
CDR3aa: CASSFREITEAFF

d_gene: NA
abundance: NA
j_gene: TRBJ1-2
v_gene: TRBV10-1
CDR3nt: TGCGCCAGCAGAGAGCGGGATGGCTACACCTTC
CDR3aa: CASRERDGYTF

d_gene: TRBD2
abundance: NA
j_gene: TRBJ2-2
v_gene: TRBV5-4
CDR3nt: TGTGCCAGCAGCTTGGAAGTCAACCGGAAGACTAGCGGGGGAACCGGGGAGCTGTTTTTT
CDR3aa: CASSLEVNRKTSGGTGELFF

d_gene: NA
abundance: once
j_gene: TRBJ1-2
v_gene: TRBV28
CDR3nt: TGTGCCAGCAGTTCTACAGGGCTTCTCCCCTATGGCTACACCTTC
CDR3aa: CASSSTGLLPYGYTF

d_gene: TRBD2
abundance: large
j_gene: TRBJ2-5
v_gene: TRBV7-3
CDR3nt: TGTGCCAGCAGCTTAAGGGGATTTGGGCGGGGGAGGCAAGAGACCCAGTACTTC
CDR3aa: CASSLRGFGRGRQETQYF

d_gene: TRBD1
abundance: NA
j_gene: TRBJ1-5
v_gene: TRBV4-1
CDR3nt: TGCGCCAGCAGCCAAAGTGGACAGGATAGCAATCAGCCCCAGCATTTT
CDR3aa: CASSQSGQDSNQPQHF

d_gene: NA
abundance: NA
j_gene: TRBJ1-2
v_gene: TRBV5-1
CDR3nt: TGCGCCAGCAGCCCCGATCGGGGGGTGTATGGCTACACCTTC
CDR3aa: CASSPDRGVYGYTF

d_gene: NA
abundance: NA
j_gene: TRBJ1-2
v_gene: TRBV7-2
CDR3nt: TGTGCCAGCAGCTTAGCGCAAACAGGATACTATGGCTACACCTTC
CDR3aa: CASSLAQTGYYGYTF

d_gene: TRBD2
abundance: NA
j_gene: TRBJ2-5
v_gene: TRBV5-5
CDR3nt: TGTGCCAGCAGCTTTGGGACTAGCGGGGGGTCAGAGACCCAGTACTTC
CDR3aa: CASSFGTSGGSETQYF

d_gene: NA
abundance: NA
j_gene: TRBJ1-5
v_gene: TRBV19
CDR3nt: TGTGCCAGCAATCAGGGTTTCAATCAGCCCCAGCATTTT
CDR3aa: CASNQGFNQPQHF

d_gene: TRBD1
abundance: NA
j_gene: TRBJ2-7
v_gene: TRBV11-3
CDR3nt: TGTGCCAGCAGCCCCGGTCGGGGACAGGGTTACGAGCAGTACTTC
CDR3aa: CASSPGRGQGYEQYF

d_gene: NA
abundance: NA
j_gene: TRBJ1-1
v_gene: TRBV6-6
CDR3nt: TGTGCCAGCAGTTACGACAGCTCTGAAGCTTTCTTT
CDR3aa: CASSYDSSEAFF

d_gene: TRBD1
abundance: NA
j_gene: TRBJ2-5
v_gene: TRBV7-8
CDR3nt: TGTGCCAGCAGCTTAGAGTATGACCGCCGGGACAGGGGGGAAGAGACCCAGTACTTC
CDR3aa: CASSLEYDRRDRGEETQYF

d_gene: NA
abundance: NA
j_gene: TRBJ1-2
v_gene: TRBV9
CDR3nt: TGTGCCAGCAGCGTAGGGTCCACAGCTAACTATGGCTACACCTTC
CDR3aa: CASSVGSTANYGYTF

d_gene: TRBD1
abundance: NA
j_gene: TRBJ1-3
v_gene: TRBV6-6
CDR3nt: TGTGCCAGCAGTAACACAGGGGGCGCGGGAGCCGTTTTT
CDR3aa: CASSNTGGAGAVF

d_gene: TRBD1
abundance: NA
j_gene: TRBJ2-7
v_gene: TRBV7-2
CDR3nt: TGTGCCAGCAGCACGGACAGGGGGCAAGAGCAGTACTTC
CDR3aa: CASSTDRGQEQYF

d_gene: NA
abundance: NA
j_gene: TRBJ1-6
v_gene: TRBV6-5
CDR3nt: TGTGCCTCTTACCGGCCCGGGTATAATTCACCCCTCCACTTT
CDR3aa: CASYRPGYNSPLHF

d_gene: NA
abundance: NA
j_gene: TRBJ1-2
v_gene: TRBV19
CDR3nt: TGTGCCAGTAGTGGCGGTTGGTTTTATGGCTACACCTTC
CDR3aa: CASSGGWFYGYTF

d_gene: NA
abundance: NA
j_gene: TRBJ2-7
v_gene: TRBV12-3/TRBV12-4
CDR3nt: TGTGCCAGCAGTTTAAAGACAACCTACGAGCAGTACTTC
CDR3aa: CASSLKTTYEQYF

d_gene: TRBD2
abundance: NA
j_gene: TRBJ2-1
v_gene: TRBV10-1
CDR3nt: TGCGCCAGCAGTGATGGGACTAGGGTTTCCTACAATGAGCAGTTCTTC
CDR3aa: CASSDGTRVSYNEQFF

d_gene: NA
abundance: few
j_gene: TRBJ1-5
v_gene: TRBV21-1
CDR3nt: TGTGCCAGCAGCAAAGCTACCGTGCGGCAGCCCCAGCATTTT
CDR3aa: CASSKATVRQPQHF

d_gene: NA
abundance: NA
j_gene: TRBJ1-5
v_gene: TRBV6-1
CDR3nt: TGTGCCAGCAGTGACGGGGTGGTGAATCAGCCCCAGCATTTT
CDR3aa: CASSDGVVNQPQHF

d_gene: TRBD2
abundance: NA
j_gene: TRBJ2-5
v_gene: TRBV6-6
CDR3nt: TGTGCCAGCAGTTATTCCCCTAGCGGGATTTGGGAGACCCAGTACTTC
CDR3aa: CASSYSPSGIWETQYF

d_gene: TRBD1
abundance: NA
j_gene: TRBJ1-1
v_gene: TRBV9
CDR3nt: TGTGCCAGCAGCGTTACGGACAGGGTGAACACTGAAGCTTTCTTT
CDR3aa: CASSVTDRVNTEAFF

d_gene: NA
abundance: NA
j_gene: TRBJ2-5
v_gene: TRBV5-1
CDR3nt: TGCGCCAGCAGCTTCAGGGGTCAACAAGAGACCCAGTACTTC
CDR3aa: CASSFRGQQETQYF

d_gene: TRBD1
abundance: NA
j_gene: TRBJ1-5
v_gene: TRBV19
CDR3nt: TGTGCCAGTAGTAAAGACAGGGATCAGCCCCAGCATTTT
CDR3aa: CASSKDRDQPQHF

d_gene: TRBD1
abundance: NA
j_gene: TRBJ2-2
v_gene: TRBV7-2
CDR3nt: TGTGCCAGCAGCTTCTATGGACAGGGGGCGGCCGGGGAGCTGTTTTTT
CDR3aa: CASSFYGQGAAGELFF

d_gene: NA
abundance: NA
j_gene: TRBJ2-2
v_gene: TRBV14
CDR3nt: TGTGCCAGCAGCCAAGTCCCTTACACCGGGGAGCTGTTTTTT
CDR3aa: CASSQVPYTGELFF

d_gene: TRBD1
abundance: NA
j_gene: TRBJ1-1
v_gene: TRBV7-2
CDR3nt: TGTGCCAGCAGCATACAGGGGTTAGGTACTGAAGCTTTCTTT
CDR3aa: CASSIQGLGTEAFF

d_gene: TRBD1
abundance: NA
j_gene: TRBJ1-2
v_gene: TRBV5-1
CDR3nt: TGCGCCAGCAGCTCGGGGGCCCCAGGGGGCGGTGGCTACACCTTC
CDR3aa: CASSSGAPGGGGYTF

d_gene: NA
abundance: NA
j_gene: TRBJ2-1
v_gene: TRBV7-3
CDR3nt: TGTGCCAGCAGCTTAACGAAGAGCTCCTACAATGAGCAGTTCTTC
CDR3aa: CASSLTKSSYNEQFF